Detailed here is one T cell receptor (beta chain). What it binds is not known. This entry comes from a study of T cells in Graves' hyperthyroidism and ophthalmopathy. Whole-study findings and limits: Ophthalmopathy and stable hyperthyroidism were separated by a 13 V-J model. Blood samples included most of the expanded thyroid clonotypes exceeding 0.001. Median prediction lead before ophthalmopathy onset was about 6.3 months with the model.

The CDR3 is 15 amino acids. The germline gives CDR1 SGHVS, CDR2 FNYEAQ. V lost 1 base and J 3 bases, leaving 13 bases between the germline ends. Amplified TCR beta CDR3 regions came from RNA transcripts. Primed by the HTBI set, a first-round RT-PCR was run on the TCR CDR3. TCRdb used MiXCR to reprocess the multiplex PCR reads, holding one entry per CDR3 protein. The table has approximately 510,000 distinct CDR3 sequences, 40% to 50% seen once. Exclusion of patients followed from uncontrolled infection, other autoimmune disease, pregnancy or lactation. The chain links TRBV7-6 to TRBJ2-7, with a tentative D call TRBD1 (6 bases). The sequence was obtained from an adult woman with Graves' disease, either hyperthyroidism or ophthalmopathy (not recorded which). Sequenced material: peripheral blood or thyroid tissue (not recorded which). The DNA of the CDR3 is TGTGCCAGCAGCTTAGGGGGCGCAGGGGACTACGAGCAGTACTTC. Translating it yields CASSLGGAGDYEQYF.